A selection of T cell receptor beta chains follows, all from one sample in a study of T cell repertoires in ileal Crohn's disease. Using immunoSEQ multiplex PCR, the repertoire was profiled, and TCRdb retains in-frame clones only, with some absent. The sample yields around 15,000 clones, around 93% seen once. The specimen sequenced was ileal tissue. The receptors originated from an adult with Crohn's disease. CDR3s include the opening cysteine and the closing phenylalanine or tryptophan. The D gene is left open where the match is weak. Where a row states a size, it is once, few, many or the class of an expanded clone; other rows omit it.

v_call	j_call	d_call	clone_size	cdr3_nt	cdr3_aa
TRBV5-8	TRBJ2-3	TRBD1	-	TGTGCCAGCAGCCTAGGGACAGGGAGGACAGATACGCAGTATTTT	CASSLGTGRTDTQYF
TRBV30	TRBJ2-7	-	once	TGTGCCTGGAGTCCGACGAGGAACGAGCAGTACTTC	CAWSPTRNEQYF
TRBV30	TRBJ2-7	TRBD1	-	TGTGCCTGGAGTGCTTCCGGGACAGGGGGCGTCGAGCAGTACTTC	CAWSASGTGGVEQYF
TRBV5-4	TRBJ2-7	TRBD1	-	TGTGCCAGCAGCTTGGGACAGGGATCCTACGAGCAGTACTTC	CASSLGQGSYEQYF
TRBV5-4	TRBJ2-5	TRBD2	-	TGTGCCAGCAGCAAAGATAGCGGGGGGGCGGGGGAGACCCAGTACTTC	CASSKDSGGAGETQYF
TRBV12-5	TRBJ2-2	TRBD1	-	TGTGCTAGTGGTTTGAAAACGGACAGGGGTGTGCCCGGGGAGCTGTTTTTT	CASGLKTDRGVPGELFF
TRBV5-1	TRBJ2-1	TRBD2	-	TGCGCCAGCAGCTTGGATGGCGGGGGAAGCTACAATGAGCAGTTCTTC	CASSLDGGGSYNEQFF
TRBV4-1	TRBJ1-6	-	-	TGCGCCAGCAGCCAAGATAGGGGCAGGTACTCCCCCCTCCACTTT	CASSQDRGRYSPLHF
TRBV18	TRBJ1-2	-	-	TGTGCCAGCTCACCAGAGCAAGGAGAAACCTATGGCTACACCTTC	CASSPEQGETYGYTF
TRBV9	TRBJ1-1	-	-	TGTGCCAGCAGCGTAGGGCCGAACACTGAAGCTTTCTTT	CASSVGPNTEAFF
TRBV7-2	TRBJ2-5	-	-	TGTGCCAGCAGCTTGGCATCGAGGGTAGAGACCCAGTACTTC	CASSLASRVETQYF
TRBV9	TRBJ2-2	-	few	TGTGCCAGCAGCGTGACAGGCGATAACACCGGGGAGCTGTTTTTT	CASSVTGDNTGELFF
TRBV15	TRBJ1-2	-	-	TGTGCCACCAGCAGAGATTCGGGAGGGACTTATGGCTACACCTTC	CATSRDSGGTYGYTF
TRBV27	TRBJ2-1	TRBD1	-	TGTGCCAGCAGTTTGGACGGACAGGGAATGGATGAGCAGTTCTTC	CASSLDGQGMDEQFF